The T cell receptor (beta chain) described here comes from a study of blood T cell repertoires in COVID-19 (dated by TCRdb to about 2020). Context from the whole study: Collaborator samples came from the United States, Italy and Spain and covered acute and convalescent phases of COVID-19. The prospective study material was composed of cDNA or gDNA derived from T cells, B-cell-depleted T cells, or PBMCs. Subjects who had been exposed to COVID-19, were actively infected with it, or had recovered from it provided the deeply sampled blood TCRbeta repertoires that made up the dataset. The repertoires were released in a freely available public database meant as a resource for research on the immune response to SARS-CoV-2. The samples were drawn from the first 160 participants of the ongoing ImmuneRACE study and from some 1,300 subjects provided by 6 global collaborators. The sample metadata nearly always contained a de-identified subject ID, COVID-19 status, age in years and sex. Where HLA class I and class II types were available, the types were taken from metadata supplied by the sample provider, not from assay-based typing. General findings and caveats noted by the study authors: The amount of clinical and demographic metadata varied by source and participant and was provided uncurated.

The collaborating institutions used their own protocols to collect whole blood in K2EDTA tubes. For TCRbeta analysis, collaborators shipped samples in one of three forms: frozen whole blood, isolated PBMCs, or DNA extracted from either of those sample types. CDR1 and CDR2, looked up from the germline V gene, are SGHDN and FVKESK. Trimming takes 1 base from V and 8 bases from J, and the germline ends sit 5 bases apart. Taken from cysteine to phenylalanine, the CDR3 has 12 residues. The retained sequence is limited to the CDR3, 36 bases, with the frame set at the first base. The table lists this clone with a count of one. It lacks a known antigen. Base qualities are missing; no much larger clone stands one base away. TCRbeta CDR3 regions were amplified from genomic DNA using the immunoSEQ Assay, a bias-controlled multiplex PCR. The authors' analysis ran thus. Nucleated cell counts per sample were estimated from amplification of reference gene primers within the assay. Sequence reads were collapsed and filtered to measure the absolute abundance of every unique TCRbeta CDR3 rearrangement. For each sample, productive Simpson clonality was calculated by taking the square root of Simpson's diversity index across productive rearrangements. TCRdb carries this immuneACCESS record with in-frame sequences only. Its versions omit some clonotypes, under half of them owing to an unresolved V gene in the studies checked, with the rest unexplained. V and J calls and clone size are those listed in that table; D and trimming were worked out from the DNA. The sample contains roughly 290,000 clones, over 75% of them found a single time. Of the sample, around an eighth falls within the top ten clones.

The chain couples TRBV14 to TRBJ1-4; the D gene cannot be resolved reliably. Input material: peripheral blood. The TCR originated in a woman aged 55-69 years with acute or convalescent COVID-19. The nucleotide sequence is TGTGCCAGCAGCCAAGGGCAGGAAAAACTGTTTTTT. This codes for CASSQGQEKLFF.